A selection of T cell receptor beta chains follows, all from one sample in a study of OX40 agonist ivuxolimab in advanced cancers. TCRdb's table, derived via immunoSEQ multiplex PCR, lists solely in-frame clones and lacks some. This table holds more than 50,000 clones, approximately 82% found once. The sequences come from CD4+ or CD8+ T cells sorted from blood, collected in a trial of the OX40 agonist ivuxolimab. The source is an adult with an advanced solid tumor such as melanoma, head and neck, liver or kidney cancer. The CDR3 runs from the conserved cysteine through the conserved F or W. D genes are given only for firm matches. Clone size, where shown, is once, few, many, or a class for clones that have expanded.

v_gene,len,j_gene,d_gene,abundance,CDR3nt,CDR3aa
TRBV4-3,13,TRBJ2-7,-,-,TGCGCCAGCAGCCAAGGTCGGCGGGACGAGCAGTACTTC,CASSQGRRDEQYF
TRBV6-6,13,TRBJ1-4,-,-,TGTGCCACCGGGGGGTCAGCGAATGAAAAACTGTTTTTT,CATGGSANEKLFF
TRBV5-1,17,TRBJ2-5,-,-,TGCGCCAGCAGCTTTACATCCGGGACCCCGGGTGGAGAGACCCAGTACTTC,CASSFTSGTPGGETQYF
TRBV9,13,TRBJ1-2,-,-,TGTGCCAGCAGCGTTGACGGGAACTATGGCTACACCTTC,CASSVDGNYGYTF
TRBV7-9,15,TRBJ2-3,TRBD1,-,TGTGCCAGCAGCCCGGGACAGGGATTAGCAGATACGCAGTATTTT,CASSPGQGLADTQYF
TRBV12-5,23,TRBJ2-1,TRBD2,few,TGTGCTAGTGGTTTGGTCTTAATGTTCGGGACTAGCGGGGGGGCCAGAGTTCAGAATGAGCAGTTCTTC,CASGLVLMFGTSGGARVQNEQFF
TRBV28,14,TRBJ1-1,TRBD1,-,TGTGCCAGCAGTTTGGACAGGGTAAGAGATGAAGCTTTCTTT,CASSLDRVRDEAFF
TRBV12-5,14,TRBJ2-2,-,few,TGTGCTAGTGTGGCGACGGCGAACACCGGGGAGCTGTTTTTT,CASVATANTGELFF
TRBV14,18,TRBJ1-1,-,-,TGTGCCAGCAGCCAAGGGTGGCAGGGGAAGATGGGGAACACTGAAGCTTTCTTT,CASSQGWQGKMGNTEAFF
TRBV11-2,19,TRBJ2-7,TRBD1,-,TGTGCCAGCAGCTTAAAAGCCCGGGACAGGGTTCTTCTCGCGGACGAGCAGTACTTC,CASSLKARDRVLLADEQYF
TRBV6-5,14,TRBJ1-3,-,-,TGTGCCAGCAGCTTTACAGGGATCGGAAACACCATATATTTT,CASSFTGIGNTIYF
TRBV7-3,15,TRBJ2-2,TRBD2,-,TGTGCCAGCAGCGCTAGCGGGGGTAACACCGGGGAGCTGTTTTTT,CASSASGGNTGELFF
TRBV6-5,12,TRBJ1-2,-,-,TGTGCCAGCTCACAAACAGTGTCTGGCTACACCTTC,CASSQTVSGYTF
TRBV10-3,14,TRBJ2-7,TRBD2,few,TGTGCCATCAGTGCGACTAGCGGGCCCTACGAGCAGTACTTC,CAISATSGPYEQYF
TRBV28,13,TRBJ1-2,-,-,TGTGCCAGCTGGGACTCGCGGGACTATGGCTACACCTTC,CASWDSRDYGYTF
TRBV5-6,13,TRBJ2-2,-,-,TGTGCCGGCAGCTTGGTACCCACCGGGGAGCTGTTTTTT,CAGSLVPTGELFF
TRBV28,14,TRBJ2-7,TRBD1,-,TGTGCCAGCAGTTTGACAGGGGCTATCTACGAGCAGTACTTC,CASSLTGAIYEQYF
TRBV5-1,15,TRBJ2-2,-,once,TGCGCCAGCAGCTTGGAAGACGCGAACACCGGGGAGCTGTTTTTT,CASSLEDANTGELFF
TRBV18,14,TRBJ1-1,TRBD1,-,TGTGCCAGCTCACCAAAGGCAGGGGGCACGGAAGCTTTCTTT,CASSPKAGGTEAFF
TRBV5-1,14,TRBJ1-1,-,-,TGCGCCAGCAGACATACCGGGGCCAACACTGAAGCTTTCTTT,CASRHTGANTEAFF
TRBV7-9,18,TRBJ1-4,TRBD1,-,TGTGCCAGCAGCCCCTGGACAGGGGGCGCGGGGTCTAATGAAAAACTGTTTTTT,CASSPWTGGAGSNEKLFF
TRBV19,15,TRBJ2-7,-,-,TGTGCCAGTAGTACCTCGGGACTGCGATCCTACGAGCAGTACTTC,CASSTSGLRSYEQYF
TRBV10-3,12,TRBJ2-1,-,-,TGTGCCATCAGGGGGCTGGAGAATGAGCAGTTCTTC,CAIRGLENEQFF
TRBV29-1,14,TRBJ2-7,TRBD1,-,TGCAGCGTTGAATTAGCAGGGGGCACCTACGAGCAGTACTTC,CSVELAGGTYEQYF
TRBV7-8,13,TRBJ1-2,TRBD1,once,TGTGCCAGCAGCCCCGACAGGGCCCAGGGCTACACCTTC,CASSPDRAQGYTF
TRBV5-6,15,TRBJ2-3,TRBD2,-,TGTGCCAGCAGCTTTCTAGCGGGGGGTTCAGATACGCAGTATTTT,CASSFLAGGSDTQYF